The next 27 T cell receptor beta chains were all read from a single sample in a study of blood T cell repertoires in COVID-19. Clones were sequenced by immunoSEQ multiplex PCR, and TCRdb holds only the in-frame ones, with some missing. The sample carries under 150,000 clones, about nine tenths recorded once. Sample: peripheral blood. The receptors originated from a man between 60 and 75 years old with COVID-19, enrolled during active disease.

The chain combines TRBV27 with TRBJ2-1, with TRBD1 identical over 8 bases. Trimming cost V 5 bases and J 6 bases; bases outside gene matches: 3. The germline V gene has CDR1 MNHEY and CDR2 SMNVEV (reference sequence). The CDR3 is 13 amino acids. CDR3 nucleotide sequence: TGTGCCAGCAGTACAGACAGGGGCAATGAGCAGTTCTTC. Amino acids: CASSTDRGNEQFF.

The rearrangement uses TRBV5-1 and TRBJ1-2; 10 positions agree with TRBD1. This CDR3 has 18 residues. J gave up 3 bases and V 4 bases, and 15 bases lay outside the gene matches. Germline loops: CDR1 SGHRS, CDR2 YFSETQ. DNA of the CDR3: TGCGCCAGCAGCCGTAGGGGGCCGGGACAGGGGACGGACTATGGCTACACCTTC. Its translation: CASSRRGPGQGTDYGYTF. Together with reference TRBV5-1 and TRBJ1-2, the CDR3 gives the full variable domain: KAGVTQTPRYLIKTRGQQVTLSCSPISGHRSVSWYQQTPGQGLQFLFEYFSETQRNKGNFPGRFSGRQFSNSRSEMNVSTLELGDSALYLCASSRRGPGQGTDYGYTFGSGTRLTVV.

A few counts support this clone. This rearrangement joins TRBV7-9 to TRBJ2-3; TRBD2 agrees at 7 bases. The junction had 6 bases not matched to a gene; V was cut back by 1 base and J by 11 bases. The CDR3 is made up of 13 amino acids. CDR1 SEHNR and CDR2 FQNEAQ come from the germline V gene (reference sequence). As DNA, the CDR3 is TGTGCCAGCAGCTTAGTCGGTCTAGCGGAGCAGTATTTT. This sequence encodes CASSLVGLAEQYF.

This rearrangement joins TRBV28 to TRBJ1-5, with D unresolved. Germline V gene lookup returns CDR1 MDHEN and CDR2 SYDVKM. The V and J ends lost 2 bases and 12 bases respectively, with 8 bases between them. The CDR3 is 11 amino acids. The CDR3 reads CASSLQEDQHF. As DNA, the CDR3 is TGTGCCAGCAGTTTACAAGAGGACCAGCATTTT.

The rearrangement uses TRBV7-7 and TRBJ2-5, with D maybe TRBD2 (6 bases). Germline CDR1 is SSHAT and CDR2 is FNYEAQ (reference sequence). The length of the CDR3 is 17 residues. The ends were cut back, 0 bases at V and 5 bases at J, with 19 bases in the middle. The CDR3 DNA sequence: TGTGCCAGCAGCTTAGCGGGAGGACCCGGGCGTAGGGAGACCCAGTACTTC. It codes for CASSLAGGPGRRETQYF.

This chain joins TRBV19 and TRBJ2-7, with 15 bases fitting TRBD2. J lost 5 bases, V lost 4 bases, and 3 bases had no gene match. In germline, CDR1 is LNHDA, CDR2 SQIVND (reference sequence). CDR3 length: 15 amino acids. The DNA for the CDR3 is TGTGCCAGTAGTAGGGGACTAGCGGGAGGCCACGAGCAGTACTTC. It translates to CASSRGLAGGHEQYF.

The V and J genes are TRBV30 and TRBJ1-1; no firm D call. The CDR3 length is 11 residues. From germline, CDR1 is GTSNPN and CDR2 SVGIG (reference sequence). Trimming took off 0 bases at V and 11 bases at J, with 10 bases between the two ends. CDR3 loop: CAWSVNSRAFF. The CDR3 nucleotides read TGTGCCTGGAGTGTCAACTCACGGGCTTTCTTT.

This CDR3 is CASSMRASQDTQYF. Written as DNA, the CDR3 is TGCGCCAGCAGCATGAGGGCTAGTCAAGATACGCAGTATTTT. V usage is TRBV5-1 and J usage is TRBJ2-3; D is perhaps TRBD2 (5 bases). This CDR3 has 14 amino acids. V dropped 4 bases and J dropped 5 bases, with 14 bases sitting between them. Germline CDR1 SGHRS, CDR2 YFSETQ.

This rearrangement joins TRBV10-3 to TRBJ2-7; possible D gene TRBD1, 5 bases. There are 14 residues in the CDR3. Trimming shortened V by 3 bases and J by 2 bases, and 11 bases separated the two germline ends. Germline V lookup: CDR1 ENHRY, CDR2 SYGVKD. The CDR3 DNA is TGTGCCATCAGTGAAGGGGCAGCGACCTACGAGCAGTACTTC. It codes for CAISEGAATYEQYF.

The chain couples TRBV28 to TRBJ1-3, with D possibly matching TRBD1 (5 bases). This CDR3 comprises 17 residues. V lost 1 base and J lost 0, with 13 bases in between. Germline CDR1 MDHEN, CDR2 SYDVKM. The CDR3 spells CASSLYHRRPSGNTIYF. In DNA form, the CDR3 reads TGTGCCAGCAGTTTATACCACAGGCGCCCCTCTGGAAACACCATATATTTT.

This clone showed up just once. This chain joins TRBV28 and TRBJ1-1; D is undetermined. Germline CDR1 and CDR2: MDHEN and SYDVKM. The CDR3 has 15 amino acids. The V and J ends lost 3 bases and 0 bases respectively, with 11 bases between them. The CDR3 DNA reads TGTGCCAGCAGTTTTGTGAGGGTAATGAACACTGAAGCTTTCTTT. Its translation: CASSFVRVMNTEAFF.

The table lists this clone with a count of one. CDR3 protein: CANASFQTDPHTEAFF. The CDR3, as DNA: TGTGCCAACGCTTCCTTTCAGACAGACCCTCACACTGAAGCTTTCTTT. The rearrangement links TRBV6-9 to TRBJ1-1, with D possibly being TRBD1 (5 bases). This CDR3 comprises 16 residues. CDR1 is MNHGY and CDR2 is SVAAGI in the germline V gene. Deletions cut 10 bases from V and 3 bases from J, with 24 bases between.

This clone is a singleton in its sample. The chain recombines TRBV7-2 with TRBJ1-1, with D tentatively TRBD1 (6 bases). CDR1 and CDR2 from the germline V gene are SGHTA and FQGNSA. Trimming left V 5 bases short and J 3 bases short, with 13 bases between. This CDR3 contains 14 residues. DNA of the CDR3: TGTGCCAGCAGCCTAGTTGACAGGTACACTGAAGCTTTCTTT. Translation: CASSLVDRYTEAFF.

This clone was observed a single time. The gene calls are TRBV7-2 and TRBJ1-4; no reliable D call. Germline loops: CDR1 SGHTA, CDR2 FQGNSA. The V end was cut by 4 bases, the J end by 3 bases, with 3 bases between. The CDR3 sequence is 12 residues long. CDR3 loop: CASSSANEKLFF. The CDR3 DNA reads TGTGCCAGCAGCTCGGCTAATGAAAAACTGTTTTTT.

The chain combines TRBV15 with TRBJ1-3; a possible D gene is TRBD1 (6 bases). Germline assignment: CDR1 LNHNV and CDR2 YYDKDF (reference sequence). CDR3 size: 15 residues. The V end lost 2 bases, the J end lost 0 bases, and 8 bases lay between the germline ends. The CDR3 loop is CATSRTTGSGNTIYF. The CDR3 DNA follows: TGTGCCACCAGCAGAACGACAGGCTCTGGAAACACCATATATTTT.

This clone has a single count. V is TRBV7-2 and J is TRBJ1-5; weak D call: TRBD1 (5 bases). The CDR3 is 16 amino acids. V dropped 1 base and J dropped 0 bases, with 10 bases sitting between them. Germline values: CDR1 SGHTA, CDR2 FQGNSA. The CDR3 bases are TGTGCCAGCAGCTTAGGGGGCGGCGGTAGCAATCAGCCCCAGCATTTT. Protein: CASSLGGGGSNQPQHF.

This chain uses TRBV5-4 with TRBJ1-3; D is undetermined. Germline CDR1 SGHNT, CDR2 YYREEE (reference sequence). The CDR3 is 12 residues long. Trimming cost V 0 bases and J 6 bases, with 4 bases left between them. CDR3 nucleotide sequence: TGTGCCAGCAGCTTGGGAGAAAACACCATATATTTT. It specifies CASSLGENTIYF.

This chain uses TRBV9 with TRBJ1-1; D uncertain. This CDR3 comprises 13 residues. The germline gives CDR1 SGDLS, CDR2 YYNGEE. Trimming left V 2 bases short and J 2 bases short, with 7 bases between. This chain's CDR3 is CASSVLHNTEAFF. The CDR3 DNA reads TGTGCCAGCAGCGTCTTACACAACACTGAAGCTTTCTTT.

The chain combines TRBV6-1 with TRBJ1-4; TRBD1 aligns across 8 bases. Trimming removed 0 bases from V and 2 bases from J; junction bases left unmatched: 8. Per germline, CDR1 MNHNS and CDR2 SASEGT. The CDR3 totals 18 residues. Here the CDR3 reads CASSEAGTGFVTNEKLFF. The CDR3 nucleotides are TGTGCCAGCAGTGAAGCGGGGACAGGATTCGTCACTAATGAAAAACTGTTTTTT.

The J gene is TRBJ1-5, the V gene TRBV19; weak D call: TRBD1 (6 bases). V was pared by 5 bases and J by 7 bases, with 21 bases between. Germline V gene sequence: CDR1 LNHDA, CDR2 SQIVND (reference sequence). The CDR3 loop spans 16 amino acids. The CDR3 nucleotides are TGTGCCAGTAGTCCGCCTAAGGGCCAGGGGTACCAGCCCCAGCATTTT. It translates to CASSPPKGQGYQPQHF.

The chain links TRBV7-7 to TRBJ2-2; TRBD1 aligns across 9 bases. The CDR3 sequence is 15 residues long. V was pared by 1 base and J by 7 bases, with 4 bases of the junction left unmatched. From germline, CDR1 is SSHAT and CDR2 FNYEAQ (reference sequence). The chain's CDR3 is CASSLEGTGLGELFF. The CDR3 DNA is TGTGCCAGCAGCTTAGAAGGGACAGGGCTCGGGGAGCTGTTTTTT. The complete variable domain, with remaining parts taken from reference TRBV7-7 and TRBJ2-2, reads GAGVSQSPRYKVTKRGQDVTLRCDPISSHATLYWYQQALGQGPEFLTYFNYEAQPDKSGLPSDRFSAERPEGSISTLTIQRTEQRDSAMYRCASSLEGTGLGELFFGEGSRLTVL.

This clone was counted between two and nine times. The chain employs TRBV5-6 and TRBJ2-1; possible D gene TRBD2, 5 bases. The CDR3 runs to 16 residues. Trimming left V 0 bases short and J 6 bases short, with 16 bases between. CDR1 and CDR2 (germline): SGHDT, YYEEEE. The CDR3 nucleotides are TGTGCCAGCAGCTTGGTGGACTTCTCATTTATCAATGAGCAGTTCTTC. Amino acid sequence: CASSLVDFSFINEQFF.

Concerning this clone itself: An end of the junction differs from the germline gene, which may be a read error. The gene calls are TRBV15 and TRBJ1-1; tentative D call: TRBD1 (5 bases). Germline CDR1 LNHNV, CDR2 YYDKDF (reference sequence). The CDR3 loop spans 13 amino acids. CDR3 sequence (DNA): TGTGCCACCAGCGGAGACAGGAACACTGAAGCTTTCTTT. Amino acids: CATSGDRNTEAFF. Full variable domain (remainder filled in from reference TRBV15 and TRBJ1-1): DAMVIQNPRYQVTQFGKPVTLSCSQTLNHNVMYWYQQKSSQAPKLLFHYYDKDFNNEADTPDNFQSRRPNTSFCFLDIRSPGLGDTAMYLCATSGDRNTEAFFGQGTRLTVV.

J is TRBJ2-7 and V is TRBV7-2; no clear D gene. Trimming pared 5 bases from V and 2 bases from J, leaving 13 bases between. Germline CDR1 SGHTA, CDR2 FQGNSA. The CDR3 runs 14 residues. The CDR3: CASSLLAATYEQYF. In DNA form, the CDR3 reads TGTGCCAGCAGCCTTTTAGCTGCTACCTACGAGCAGTACTTC.

The chain links TRBV10-3 to TRBJ1-2; no clear D gene. Trimming took 3 bases from V and 8 from J, leaving 25 bases between them. The CDR3 runs to 17 residues. Germline CDR1 and CDR2: ENHRY and SYGVKD. CDR3 DNA: TGTGCCATCAGTGATCCCAAGTCTTCGGGTCTAAGAGGAGGCTACACCTTC. Protein product: CAISDPKSSGLRGGYTF.

The DNA for the CDR3 is TGTGCCAGCAGCCCGGGACACACCTACGAGCAGTACTTC. Translation: CASSPGHTYEQYF. The chain employs TRBV6-6 and TRBJ2-7; TRBD1 might be the D (6 bases). Trimming cost V 6 bases and J 2 bases, with 11 bases left between them. Germline V gives CDR1 MNHNY, CDR2 SVGAGI (reference sequence). This CDR3 contains 13 residues.

Comments on this clone: This same CDR3 is encoded by further DNA sequences in the sample. V usage is TRBV9 and J usage is TRBJ1-1, with 8 bases aligning to TRBD1. CDR3 size: 15 residues. Germline trimming cut 2 bases from V and 0 bases from J; bases unmatched to any gene: 3. CDR1 is SGDLS, CDR2 YYNGEE, per germline. DNA of the CDR3: TGTGCCAGCAGCGTTGGGGACAGGCTGAACACTGAAGCTTTCTTT. Translation: CASSVGDRLNTEAFF.